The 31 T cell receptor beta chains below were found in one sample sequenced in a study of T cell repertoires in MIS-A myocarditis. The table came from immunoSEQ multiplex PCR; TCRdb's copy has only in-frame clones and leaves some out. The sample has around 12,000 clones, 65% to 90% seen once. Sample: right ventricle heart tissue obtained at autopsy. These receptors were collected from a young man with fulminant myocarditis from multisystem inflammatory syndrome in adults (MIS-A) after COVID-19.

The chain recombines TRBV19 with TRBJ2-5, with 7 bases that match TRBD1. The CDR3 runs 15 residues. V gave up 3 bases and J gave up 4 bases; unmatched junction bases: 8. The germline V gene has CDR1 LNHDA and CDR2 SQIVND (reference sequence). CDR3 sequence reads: CASSITGTDGETQYF. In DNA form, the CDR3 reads TGTGCCAGTAGTATTACCGGGACAGATGGAGAGACCCAGTACTTC.

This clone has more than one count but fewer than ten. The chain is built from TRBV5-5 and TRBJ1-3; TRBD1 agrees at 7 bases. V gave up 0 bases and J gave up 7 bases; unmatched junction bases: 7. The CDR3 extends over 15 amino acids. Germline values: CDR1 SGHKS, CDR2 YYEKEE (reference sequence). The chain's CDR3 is CASSLDRGGWNTIYF. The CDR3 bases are TGTGCCAGCAGCTTGGACAGGGGAGGTTGGAACACCATATATTTT.

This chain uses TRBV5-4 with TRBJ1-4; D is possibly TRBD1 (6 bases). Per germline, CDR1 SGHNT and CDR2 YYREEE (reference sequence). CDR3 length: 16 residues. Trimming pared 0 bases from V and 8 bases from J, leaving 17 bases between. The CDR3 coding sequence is TGTGCCAGCAGCTTGGCCTCGGGGAAGGGGGGCGAAAAACTGTTTTTT. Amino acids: CASSLASGKGGEKLFF. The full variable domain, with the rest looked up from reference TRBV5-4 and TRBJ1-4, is ETGVTQSPTHLIKTRGQQVTLRCSSQSGHNTVSWYQQALGQGPQFIFQYYREEENGRGNFPPRFSGLQFPNYSSELNVNALELDDSALYLCASSLASGKGGEKLFFGSGTQLSVL.

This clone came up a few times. The CDR3 DNA sequence: TGCGCCAGCAGCCCAAGAAGGACAGCCCCTAACACTGAAGCTTTCTTT. It is translated as CASSPRRTAPNTEAFF. The rearrangement links TRBV4-1 to TRBJ1-1, with D perhaps TRBD1 (6 bases). This CDR3 spans 16 amino acids. V lost 4 bases and J lost 2, with 17 bases in between. Germline V gene data show CDR1 as MGHRA and CDR2 as YSYEKL.

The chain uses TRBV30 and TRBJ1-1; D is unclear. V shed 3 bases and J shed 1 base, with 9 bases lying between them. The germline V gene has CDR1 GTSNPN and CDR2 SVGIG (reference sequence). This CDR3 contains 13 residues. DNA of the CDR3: TGTGCCTGGAGAAGGGTACCGAACACTGAAGCTTTCTTT. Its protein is CAWRRVPNTEAFF.

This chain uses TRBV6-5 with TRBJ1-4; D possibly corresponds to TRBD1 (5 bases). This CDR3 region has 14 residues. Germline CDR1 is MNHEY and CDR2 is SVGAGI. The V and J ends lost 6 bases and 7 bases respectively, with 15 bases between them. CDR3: CASSSGRGGEKLFF. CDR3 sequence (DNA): TGTGCCAGCAGCTCGGGACGGGGGGGTGAAAAACTGTTTTTT.

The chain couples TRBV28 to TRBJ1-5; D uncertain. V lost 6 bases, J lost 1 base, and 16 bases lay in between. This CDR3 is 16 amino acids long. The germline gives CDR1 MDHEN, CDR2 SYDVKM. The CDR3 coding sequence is TGTGCCAGCAGCTCATCAACCTCCGGGAGCAATCAGCCCCAGCATTTT. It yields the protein CASSSSTSGSNQPQHF.

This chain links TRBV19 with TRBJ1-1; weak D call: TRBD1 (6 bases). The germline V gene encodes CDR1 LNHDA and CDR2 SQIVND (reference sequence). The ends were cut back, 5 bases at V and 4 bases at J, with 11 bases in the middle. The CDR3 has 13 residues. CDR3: CASSQDRSTEAFF. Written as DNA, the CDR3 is TGTGCCAGTAGTCAGGACAGAAGCACTGAAGCTTTCTTT.

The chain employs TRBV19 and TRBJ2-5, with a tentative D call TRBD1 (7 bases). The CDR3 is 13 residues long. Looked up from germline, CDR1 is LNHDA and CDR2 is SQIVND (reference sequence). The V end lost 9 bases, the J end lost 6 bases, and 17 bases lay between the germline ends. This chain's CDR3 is CASSAGQSKTQYF. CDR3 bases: TGTGCCAGCAGTGCGGGACAGAGCAAGACCCAGTACTTC.

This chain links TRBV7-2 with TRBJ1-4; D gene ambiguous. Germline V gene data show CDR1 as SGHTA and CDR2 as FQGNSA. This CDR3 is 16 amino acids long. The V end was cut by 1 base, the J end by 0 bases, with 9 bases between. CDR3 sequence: CASSLVPVTTNEKLFF. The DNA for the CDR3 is TGTGCCAGCAGCTTAGTACCGGTGACAACTAATGAAAAACTGTTTTTT.

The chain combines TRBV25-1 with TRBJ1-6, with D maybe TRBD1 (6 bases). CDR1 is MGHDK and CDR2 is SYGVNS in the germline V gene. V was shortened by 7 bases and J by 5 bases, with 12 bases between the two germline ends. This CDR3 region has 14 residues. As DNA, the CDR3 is TGTGCCAGCAAGGGGGACTTGAATAATTCACCCCTCCACTTT. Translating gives CASKGDLNNSPLHF.

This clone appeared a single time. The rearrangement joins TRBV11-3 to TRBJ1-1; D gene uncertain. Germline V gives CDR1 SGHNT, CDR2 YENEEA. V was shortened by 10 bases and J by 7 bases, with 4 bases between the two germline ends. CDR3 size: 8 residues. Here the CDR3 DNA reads TGTGCCACCCGTGAAGCTTTCTTT. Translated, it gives CATREAFF.

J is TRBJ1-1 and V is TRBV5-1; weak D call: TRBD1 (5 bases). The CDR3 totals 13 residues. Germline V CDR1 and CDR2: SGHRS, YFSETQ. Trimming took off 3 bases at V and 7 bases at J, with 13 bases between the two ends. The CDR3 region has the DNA TGCGCCAGCAGCTGGGGGGGATTTAATGAAGCTTTCTTT. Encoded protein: CASSWGGFNEAFF.

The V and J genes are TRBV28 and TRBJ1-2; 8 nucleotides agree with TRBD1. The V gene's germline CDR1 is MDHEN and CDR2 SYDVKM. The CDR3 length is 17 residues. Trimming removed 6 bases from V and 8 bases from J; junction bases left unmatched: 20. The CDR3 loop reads CASRIIAPSDRDDGYTF. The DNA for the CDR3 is TGTGCCAGCAGAATAATAGCTCCTTCGGACAGGGATGACGGCTACACCTTC.

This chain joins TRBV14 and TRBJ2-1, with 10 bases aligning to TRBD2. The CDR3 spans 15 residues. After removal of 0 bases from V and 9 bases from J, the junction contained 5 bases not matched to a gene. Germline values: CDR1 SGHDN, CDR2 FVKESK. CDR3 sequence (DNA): TGTGCCAGCAGCCAAGAAGCGGGAGGGTTTGTTGAGCAGTTCTTC. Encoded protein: CASSQEAGGFVEQFF.

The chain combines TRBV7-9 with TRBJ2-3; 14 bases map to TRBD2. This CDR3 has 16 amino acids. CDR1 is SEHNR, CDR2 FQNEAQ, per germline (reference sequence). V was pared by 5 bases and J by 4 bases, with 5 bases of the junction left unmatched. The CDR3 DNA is TGTGCCAGCAGCCCTAGACTAGCGGGAGGGGCAGATACGCAGTATTTT. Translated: CASSPRLAGGADTQYF.

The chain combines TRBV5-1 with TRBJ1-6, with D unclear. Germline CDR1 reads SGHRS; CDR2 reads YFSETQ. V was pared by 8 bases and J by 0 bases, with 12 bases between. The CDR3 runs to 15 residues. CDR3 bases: TGCGCCAGTCGGAAGGTCGTCTCCTATAATTCACCCCTCCACTTT. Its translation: CASRKVVSYNSPLHF.

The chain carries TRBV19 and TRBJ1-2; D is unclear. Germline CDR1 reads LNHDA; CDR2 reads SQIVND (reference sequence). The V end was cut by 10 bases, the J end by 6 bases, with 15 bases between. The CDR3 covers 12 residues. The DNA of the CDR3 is TGTGCCACCTCCCACGGTTCCCATGGCTACACCTTC. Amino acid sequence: CATSHGSHGYTF.

CDR3 region: CASSQVGTGGNQPQHF. The CDR3 DNA reads TGTGCCAGCAGCCAAGTAGGGACAGGGGGCAATCAGCCCCAGCATTTT. The J gene is TRBJ1-5, the V gene TRBV4-2; 10 bases fit TRBD1. The V segment lost 1 base and the J segment 2 bases; nucleotides outside the gene matches: 2. Germline CDR1 is LGHNA and CDR2 is YNFKEQ. The CDR3 consists of 16 residues.

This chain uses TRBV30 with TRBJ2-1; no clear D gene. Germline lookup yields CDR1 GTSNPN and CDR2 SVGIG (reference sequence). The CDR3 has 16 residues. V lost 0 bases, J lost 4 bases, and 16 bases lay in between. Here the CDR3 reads CAWSVIGDNWYNEQFF. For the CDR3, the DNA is TGTGCCTGGAGTGTAATCGGAGACAATTGGTACAATGAGCAGTTCTTC.

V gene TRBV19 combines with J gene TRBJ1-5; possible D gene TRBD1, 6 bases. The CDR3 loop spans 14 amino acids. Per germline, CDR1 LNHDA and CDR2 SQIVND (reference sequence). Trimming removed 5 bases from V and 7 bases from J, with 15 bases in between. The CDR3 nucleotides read TGTGCCAGTAGTGGTGGAGGGGGTCGGCAGCCCCAGCATTTT. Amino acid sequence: CASSGGGGRQPQHF.

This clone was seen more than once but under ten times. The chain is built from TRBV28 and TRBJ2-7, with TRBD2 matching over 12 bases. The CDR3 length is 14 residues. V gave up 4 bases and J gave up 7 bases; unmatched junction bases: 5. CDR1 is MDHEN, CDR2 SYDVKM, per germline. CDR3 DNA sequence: TGTGCCAGCAGTTCTAGCGGGAGGGCCGGAGAGCAGTACTTC. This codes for CASSSSGRAGEQYF. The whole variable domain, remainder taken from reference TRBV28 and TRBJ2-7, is DVKVTQSSRYLVKRTGEKVFLECVQDMDHENMFWYRQDPGLGLRLIYFSYDVKMKEKGDIPEGYSVSREKKERFSLILESASTNQTSMYLCASSSSGRAGEQYFGPGTRLTVT.

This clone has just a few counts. CDR3 in DNA: TGCAGCGTTGAAGGGCTTTCCTATGGCTACACCTTC. Protein product: CSVEGLSYGYTF. This chain links TRBV29-1 with TRBJ1-2; no reliable D call. The ends were cut back, 1 base at V and 4 bases at J, with 7 bases in the middle. Germline-derived CDR1 and CDR2 are SQVTM and ANQGSEA. CDR3 length: 12 residues.

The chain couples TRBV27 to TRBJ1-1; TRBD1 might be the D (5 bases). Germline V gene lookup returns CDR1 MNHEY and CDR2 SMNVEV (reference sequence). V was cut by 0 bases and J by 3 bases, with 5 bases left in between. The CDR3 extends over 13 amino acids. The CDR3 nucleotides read TGTGCCAGCAGTTTATCCAGGGACACTGAAGCTTTCTTT. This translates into CASSLSRDTEAFF.

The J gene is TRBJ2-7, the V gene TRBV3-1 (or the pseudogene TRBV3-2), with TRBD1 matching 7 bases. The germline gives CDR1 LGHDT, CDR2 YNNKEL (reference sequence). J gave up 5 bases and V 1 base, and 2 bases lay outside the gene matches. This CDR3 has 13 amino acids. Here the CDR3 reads CASSQGGTDEQYF. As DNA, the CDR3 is TGTGCCAGCAGCCAAGGGGGGACAGACGAGCAGTACTTC.

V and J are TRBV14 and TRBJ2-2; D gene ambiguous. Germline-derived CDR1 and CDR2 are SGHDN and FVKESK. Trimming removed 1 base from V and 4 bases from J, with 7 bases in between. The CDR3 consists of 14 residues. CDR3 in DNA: TGTGCCAGCAGCCAAGCCAGGCTCACCGGGGAGCTGTTTTTT. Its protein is CASSQARLTGELFF.

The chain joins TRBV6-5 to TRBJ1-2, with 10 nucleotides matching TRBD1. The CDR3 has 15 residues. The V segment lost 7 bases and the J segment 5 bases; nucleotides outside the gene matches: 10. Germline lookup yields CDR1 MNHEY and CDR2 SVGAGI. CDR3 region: CASNPDRGRGYGYTF. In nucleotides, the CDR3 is TGTGCCAGCAATCCTGACAGGGGGCGCGGTTATGGCTACACCTTC.

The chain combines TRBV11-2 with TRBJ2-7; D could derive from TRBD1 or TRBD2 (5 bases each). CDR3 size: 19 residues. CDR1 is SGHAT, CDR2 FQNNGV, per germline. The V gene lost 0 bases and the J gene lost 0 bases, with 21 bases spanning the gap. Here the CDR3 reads CASSLEPGLSGLSSYEQYF. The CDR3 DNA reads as TGTGCCAGCAGCTTAGAACCGGGGCTTTCCGGATTAAGCTCCTACGAGCAGTACTTC.

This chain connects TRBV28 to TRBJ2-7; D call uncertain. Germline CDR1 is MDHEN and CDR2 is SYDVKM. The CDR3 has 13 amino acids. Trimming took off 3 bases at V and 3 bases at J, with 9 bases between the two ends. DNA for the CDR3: TGTGCCAGCAGTTTTGGCGGAAACTACGAGCAGTACTTC. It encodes CASSFGGNYEQYF.

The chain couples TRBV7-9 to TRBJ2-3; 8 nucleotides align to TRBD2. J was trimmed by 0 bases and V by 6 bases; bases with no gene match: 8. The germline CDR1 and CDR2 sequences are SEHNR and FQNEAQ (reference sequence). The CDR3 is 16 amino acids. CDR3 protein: CASSPTGTRSTDTQYF. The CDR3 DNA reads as TGTGCCAGCAGTCCCACCGGGACTAGAAGCACAGATACGCAGTATTTT.

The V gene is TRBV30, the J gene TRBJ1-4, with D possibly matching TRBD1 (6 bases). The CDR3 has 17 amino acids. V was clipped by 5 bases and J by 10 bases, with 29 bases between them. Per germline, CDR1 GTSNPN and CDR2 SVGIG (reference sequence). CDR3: CAWGRPGGKGVLGKLFF. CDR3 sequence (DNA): TGTGCCTGGGGGCGCCCGGGGGGGAAGGGGGTCTTAGGAAAACTGTTTTTT.